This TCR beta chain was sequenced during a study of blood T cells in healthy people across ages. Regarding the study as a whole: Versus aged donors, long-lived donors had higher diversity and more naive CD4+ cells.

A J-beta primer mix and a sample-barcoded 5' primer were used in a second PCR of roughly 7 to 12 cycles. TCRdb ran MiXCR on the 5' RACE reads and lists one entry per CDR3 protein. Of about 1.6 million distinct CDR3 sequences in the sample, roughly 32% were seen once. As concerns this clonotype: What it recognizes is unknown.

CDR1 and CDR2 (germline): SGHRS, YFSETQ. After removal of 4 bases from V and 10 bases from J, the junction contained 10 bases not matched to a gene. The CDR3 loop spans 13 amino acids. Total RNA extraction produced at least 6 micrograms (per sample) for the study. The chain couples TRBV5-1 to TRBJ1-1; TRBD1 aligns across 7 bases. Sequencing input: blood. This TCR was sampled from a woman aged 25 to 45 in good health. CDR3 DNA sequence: TGCGCCAGCAGCGGGCCCGACAGGGTGGGAGCTTTCTTT. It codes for CASSGPDRVGAFF.